These 17 T cell receptor beta chains were all obtained from the same sample, sequenced in a study of blood T cell repertoires in COVID-19. Produced via immunoSEQ multiplex PCR; TCRdb's table is partial and in-frame only. In the table there are 100,000 to 150,000 clones, roughly 80% of which are singletons. Sequencing was done on a sample of peripheral blood. These receptors all stem from a woman of 80 years or more with acute or convalescent COVID-19.

This clone was picked up one time. The CDR3 sequence: CASSLRDLAPLHF. DNA for the CDR3: TGTGCCAGCTCGCTCCGGGACTTAGCGCCCCTCCACTTT. The chain is built from TRBV18 and TRBJ1-6; a weak D match, TRBD1 (5 bases). The CDR3 length is 13 residues. Germline V gene lookup returns CDR1 KGHSH and CDR2 LQKENI. V was pared by 6 bases and J by 13 bases, with 16 bases between.

The genes are TRBV2 and TRBJ2-7, with 7 bases aligning to TRBD2. Germline CDR1 reads SNHLY; CDR2 reads FYNNEI. This CDR3 is 14 amino acids long. V was pared by 8 bases and J by 1 base, with 8 bases of the junction left unmatched. The CDR3 is CASGRAGVSYEQYF. In nucleotides, the CDR3 is TGTGCCAGCGGAAGGGCGGGGGTATCCTACGAGCAGTACTTC.

This chain joins TRBV6-6 and TRBJ1-4, with 10 bases lining up with TRBD1. The CDR3 runs to 15 residues. V was pared by 4 bases and J by 16 bases, with 15 bases of the junction left unmatched. Germline assignment: CDR1 MNHNY and CDR2 SVGAGI (reference sequence). CDR3 sequence: CASSFTGTGASEGFF. CDR3 nucleotide sequence: TGTGCCAGCAGTTTCACCGGGACAGGGGCCTCTGAGGGGTTTTTT.

This clone was seen a few times. The DNA of the CDR3 is TGTGCCAGCTCACAAGGACAGGGAGTTAATCAGCCCCAGCATTTT. Amino acids: CASSQGQGVNQPQHF. The rearrangement uses TRBV18 and TRBJ1-5, with TRBD1 matching 8 bases. Germline values: CDR1 KGHSH, CDR2 LQKENI. Trimming removed 4 bases from V and 4 bases from J; junction bases left unmatched: 6. This CDR3 spans 15 amino acids.

This chain connects TRBV5-8 to TRBJ2-3; D might be TRBD2 (5 bases). Germline V gene sequence: CDR1 SGHTS, CDR2 YDEGEE. V gave up 0 bases and J gave up 3 bases, with 11 bases separating them. The length of the CDR3 is 15 residues. The CDR3 nucleotides are TGTGCCAGCAGCTTGGGCGGGCAAAGAACAGATACGCAGTATTTT. Translating gives CASSLGGQRTDTQYF.

The V call is TRBV21-1, the J call TRBJ1-5; the DNA was not used to check the table's D call, TRBD1. TRBV21-1 corresponds to a pseudogene. The CDR3 covers 16 residues. In DNA, the CDR3 is TGTGCCAGCAGCAAGGAGACAGGGGATAGCAATCAGCCCCAGCATTTT. This sequence encodes CASSKETGDSNQPQHF.

The genes are TRBV7-2 and TRBJ1-2; D ambiguous. The CDR3 loop spans 14 amino acids. Trimming stripped 1 base from V and 4 bases from J, with 10 bases between. Germline values: CDR1 SGHTA, CDR2 FQGNSA. Written as DNA, the CDR3 is TGTGCCAGCAGCTTAGTGCCAGAAAGCTATGGCTACACCTTC. Translation: CASSLVPESYGYTF.

The genes are TRBV19 and TRBJ1-2; the match to TRBD1 covers 10 bases. The V gene end was trimmed by 7 bases and the J gene end by 7 bases; junction bases not matched to a gene: 9. There are 14 residues in the CDR3. Germline V lookup: CDR1 LNHDA, CDR2 SQIVND (reference sequence). CDR3 DNA sequence: TGTGCCAGTAACCCGGGACAGGGGATTGGTGGCTACACCTTC. Its translation is CASNPGQGIGGYTF.

The genes are TRBV7-9 and TRBJ2-1; weak D call: TRBD2 (6 bases). The CDR3 length is 16 residues. Trimming removed 5 bases from V and 3 bases from J, with 17 bases in between. From germline, CDR1 is SEHNR and CDR2 FQNEAQ (reference sequence). The CDR3 nucleotides read TGTGCCAGCAGCCCGAGTTCGGGACTCGGCTACAATGAGCAGTTCTTC. Translated, it gives CASSPSSGLGYNEQFF.

This clone was seen a single time. The rearrangement uses TRBV5-1 and TRBJ1-4; tentative D call: TRBD1 (5 bases). Germline V lookup: CDR1 SGHRS, CDR2 YFSETQ. The CDR3 covers 17 residues. V lost 3 bases to trimming and J lost 1 base, with 16 bases between them. The CDR3 here is CASSYPGGSGTNEKLFF. In DNA, the CDR3 is TGCGCCAGCAGCTACCCCGGGGGTTCGGGAACTAATGAAAAACTGTTTTTT.

This rearrangement joins TRBV2 to TRBJ1-4; D is ambiguous. This CDR3 contains 14 residues. The ends were cut back, 4 bases at V and 7 bases at J, with 13 bases in the middle. Germline V lookup: CDR1 SNHLY, CDR2 FYNNEI. CDR3 in amino acids: CASSALGLAEKLFF. In DNA form, the CDR3 reads TGTGCCAGCAGTGCGCTCGGACTAGCTGAAAAACTGTTTTTT.

The chain joins TRBV10-3 to TRBJ1-5, with 8 nucleotides matching TRBD1. With 6 bases clipped from V and 6 bases from J, the junction kept 4 bases outside the gene matches. The CDR3 covers 13 residues. CDR1 ENHRY and CDR2 SYGVKD come from the germline V gene. The CDR3 is CAIRQGDGQPQHF. The CDR3 DNA sequence: TGTGCCATCAGACAGGGGGATGGTCAGCCCCAGCATTTT.

The CDR3, as DNA: TGTGCCAGCCCAAACAGGGTTACCCAAGAGACCCAGTACTTC. As protein: CASPNRVTQETQYF. The chain employs TRBV6-7 and TRBJ2-5; weak D call: TRBD1 (6 bases). TRBV6-7 is identified as an open reading frame with a role that is uncertain. The CDR3 is 14 amino acids. The V and J ends lost 8 bases and 1 base respectively, with 14 bases between them.

J is TRBJ1-5 and V is TRBV18; a weak D match, TRBD1 (6 bases). The CDR3 covers 13 residues. V shed 8 bases and J shed 7 bases, with 15 bases lying between them. Germline CDR1 reads KGHSH; CDR2 reads LQKENI. CDR3 DNA sequence: TGTGCCAGCAGAAGGGGGGGTGGCCAGCCCCAGCATTTT. The encoded protein is CASRRGGGQPQHF.

The chain uses TRBV18 and TRBJ1-1; D is uncertain. Per germline, CDR1 KGHSH and CDR2 LQKENI. CDR3 size: 15 residues. The V end was cut by 0 bases, the J end by 3 bases, with 11 bases between. The CDR3 spells CASSPPGSWDTEAFF. The DNA for the CDR3 is TGTGCCAGCTCACCACCGGGCAGTTGGGACACTGAAGCTTTCTTT.

The J gene is TRBJ1-1, the V gene TRBV24-1, with D possibly TRBD1 on 5 matching bases. The germline CDR1 and CDR2 sequences are KGHDR and SFDVKD. Trimming took off 4 bases at V and 8 bases at J, with 13 bases between the two ends. The CDR3 covers 13 residues. This chain's CDR3 is CATSDAGGMEAFF. CDR3 DNA sequence: TGTGCCACCAGTGACGCTGGGGGGATGGAAGCTTTCTTT.

This chain uses TRBV24-1 with TRBJ2-5, with D perhaps matching TRBD2 (6 bases). Germline CDR1 KGHDR, CDR2 SFDVKD. Trimming removed 12 bases at V and 4 bases at J, with 17 bases between. The CDR3 has 13 residues. The CDR3 nucleotides are TGTGCCCCCGGTCGGAGGGTGGTAGAGACCCAGTACTTC. Its translation is CAPGRRVVETQYF.